This is a list of T cell receptor beta chains from one sample in a study of long-term antiretroviral therapy in people with HIV. The table came from immunoSEQ multiplex PCR; TCRdb's copy has only in-frame clones and leaves some out. The table shows around 40,000 clones, with about 93% occurring only once. This material consisted of unsorted PBMCs, taken 4.1 years after starting antiretroviral therapy. Receptors originate from a woman aged 45 to 65 with HIV. CDR3s include the opening cysteine and the closing phenylalanine or tryptophan. The D gene is left open where the match is weak. Clone size is shown for a subset of rows, as once, few, many or a class of expanded clone.

TRBD1	TRBV5-1	-	TRBJ2-2	TGCGCCAGCAGCTTGGCCGGACAGGCCAGAGGCACCGGGGAGCTGTTTTTT	CASSLAGQARGTGELFF
TRBD1	TRBV9	-	TRBJ1-3	TGTGCCAGCAGCGAGCCCACGCGGACAGGTCTCTCGGGGGGAAACACCATATATTTT	CASSEPTRTGLSGGNTIYF
TRBD1	TRBV6-5	-	TRBJ1-3	TGTGCCAGCAGTTTCACCCTCACAGGGGCTGGAAACACCATATATTTT	CASSFTLTGAGNTIYF
TRBD1	TRBV30	-	TRBJ2-5	TGTGCCTGGAGTGTATCGGGACAGGGGGAAGAGACCCAGTACTTC	CAWSVSGQGEETQYF
-	TRBV5-1	-	TRBJ2-3	TGCGCCAGCAGCTTGGGGCAGGCCCAAGATACGCAGTATTTT	CASSLGQAQDTQYF
TRBD1	TRBV19	few	TRBJ1-5	TGTGCCAGTAGACAGAGACAGGGCGACAATCAGCCCCAGCATTTT	CASRQRQGDNQPQHF
-	TRBV19	-	TRBJ2-3	TGTGCCACCTCAATCCAGGGGAGGGTCACAGATACGCAGTATTTT	CATSIQGRVTDTQYF
TRBD1	TRBV6-5	-	TRBJ1-2	TGTGCCAGCAGTACCGGGACAGGGGTCCTCTTC	CASSTGTGVLF
-	TRBV9	-	TRBJ1-2	TGTGCCAGCAGCGTAGAGGAGTGGGACTCTGGCTACACCTTC	CASSVEEWDSGYTF
-	TRBV5-1	-	TRBJ1-2	TGCGCCAGCAGCTTTACCGGGCCCGATGGCTACACCTTC	CASSFTGPDGYTF
TRBD1	TRBV5-4	-	TRBJ1-1	TGTGCCAGCAGCCCGGGACAGGGAGACGAAGCTTTCTTT	CASSPGQGDEAFF
TRBD2	TRBV10-2	-	TRBJ2-1	TGCGCCAGCACCCTAGCGGGGGGGAGCTCCTACAATGAGCAGTTCTTC	CASTLAGGSSYNEQFF
-	TRBV5-1	-	TRBJ2-5	TGCGCCAGCAGCTTGGGTGGAGGCGGCTCGCTCCAGTACTTC	CASSLGGGGSLQYF
-	TRBV10-2	-	TRBJ1-1	TGCGCCAGCAGCCGTCGTATGGGGTACACTGAAGCTTTCTTT	CASSRRMGYTEAFF